This T cell receptor beta chain derives from a study of CD8 T cell repertoires and HIV-1 epitope variants (TCRdb year 2020). Describing the broader study: Twenty-five peptides representing autologous and known Gag and Nef epitope variants were each used to stimulate T cells in separate culture wells. Among the control conditions were a peptide pool of CMV, EBV and flu, the Ebola AY9 epitope serving as a negative control, and a well with no peptide. Three Gag epitope families and Nef HW9 and YT9 were included among the tested epitopes. T cells were enriched with the EasySep Human T Cell Enrichment Kit and co-cultured with equal numbers of autologous T cell-negative cells as antigen-presenting cells. The cultures were grown for ten to eleven days in IMDM with gentamicin, and half of the media was changed on days 3 and 7 with IL-2, IL-7 and IL-15 added. An aliquot of 1M T cells was saved as an uncultured baseline condition, separate from the approximately 80 T cell cultures. A total of around 85 T cell cultures were run, with each culture condition performed in triplicate except for one peptide, which was performed in duplicate. Overall study results and their limits: The study identified about ten antigen-specific TCR beta clonotypes, over 5 of which appeared to be cross-reactive for autologous or known escape epitope variants. Only TCR beta chains were identified by the assay, and proliferation to antigen, not T cell function or cytokine profile, was indicated. The Nef KF9 family was recognized by five clonotypes and the HW9 family by one, and no responses to the TAALDMSHF plasma variant were observed.

V is trimmed back by 3 bases and J by 0 bases, and the junction contains 5 bases that no gene match accounts for. CDR1 and CDR2, looked up from the germline V gene, are KGHSH and LQKENI. The CDR3 measures 17 amino acids from cysteine to phenylalanine. Kept here is only the CDR3 DNA, which spans 51 bases and is read in frame from base 1. The immunoSEQ platform was used to sequence TCR beta CDR3 regions at survey depth. The QIAamp DNA micro kit was used to extract genomic DNA from every cultured and uncultured CD8+ T cell population. Under the source paper's analysis protocol: Samples with fewer than 5,000 productive reads were excluded, resulting in the removal of about 6% of the roughly 80 HIV peptide-stimulated cultures. Sequences were trimmed to CDR3 by a MANAFEST web app, and nonproductive sequences, CDR3s under 5 amino acids, and sequences not starting with C or ending with F/W were removed. For a clonotype to count as antigen-specific, the clonotype had to expand relative to the no-peptide control in at least 2 of 3 replicates at FDR 0.01, and only within one epitope family. A specific clonotype also had to show a frequency at least fivefold higher than in wells stimulated with peptides from other epitope families. Imported from immuneACCESS, the table was reduced by TCRdb to in-frame sequences with V and J called. These copies leave out some clones; in studies compared against another copy, an unresolved V gene accounts for under half, and the cause of the remainder is not known. V and J calls and clone size are given by that table; D and trimming were obtained from the DNA. Here the sample has tens of thousands of clones; almost 75% occur a single time. Around 24% of the sample lies in the top ten.

The EasySep Human CD8+ T Cell Enrichment Kit was used on day 10 to isolate CD8+ T cells from every culture. On this clone itself: Its cognate antigen has yet to be identified. Base qualities were left out, and no much larger clone turns up one base away.

The sequenced sample consisted of uncultured baseline CD8+ T cells from peripheral blood mononuclear cells (PBMCs). The rearranged chain carries TRBV18 and TRBJ2-2; TRBD1 matches 9 bases in the middle. This clonotype was obtained from a male donor with HIV. In nucleotide form, the sequence is TGTGCCAGCTCACCTCTGGGACAGGGCTCGAACACCGGGGAGCTGTTTTTT. It is translated as CASSPLGQGSNTGELFF.